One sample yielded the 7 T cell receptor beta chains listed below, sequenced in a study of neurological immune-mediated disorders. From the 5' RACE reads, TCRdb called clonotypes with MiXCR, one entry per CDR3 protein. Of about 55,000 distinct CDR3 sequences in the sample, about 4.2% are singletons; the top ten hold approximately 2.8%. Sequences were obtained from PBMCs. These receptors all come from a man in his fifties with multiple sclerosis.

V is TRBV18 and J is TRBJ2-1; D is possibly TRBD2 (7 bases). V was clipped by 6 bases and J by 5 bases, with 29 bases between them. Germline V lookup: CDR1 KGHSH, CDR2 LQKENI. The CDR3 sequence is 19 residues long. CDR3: CASSPRKGAGADKDNEQFF. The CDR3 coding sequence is TGTGCCAGCTCCCCCCGGAAAGGGGCGGGGGCCGATAAAGACAATGAGCAGTTCTTC.

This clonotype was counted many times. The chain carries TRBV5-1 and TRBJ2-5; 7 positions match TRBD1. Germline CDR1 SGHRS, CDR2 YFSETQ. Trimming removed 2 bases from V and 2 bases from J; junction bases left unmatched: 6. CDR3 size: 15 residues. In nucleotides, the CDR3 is TGCGCCAGCAGCTTAGTGACAGGGCGGCAAGAGACCCAGTACTTC. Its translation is CASSLVTGRQETQYF. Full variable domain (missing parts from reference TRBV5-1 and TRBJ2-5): KAGVTQTPRYLIKTRGQQVTLSCSPISGHRSVSWYQQTPGQGLQFLFEYFSETQRNKGNFPGRFSGRQFSNSRSEMNVSTLELGDSALYLCASSLVTGRQETQYFGPGTRLLVL.

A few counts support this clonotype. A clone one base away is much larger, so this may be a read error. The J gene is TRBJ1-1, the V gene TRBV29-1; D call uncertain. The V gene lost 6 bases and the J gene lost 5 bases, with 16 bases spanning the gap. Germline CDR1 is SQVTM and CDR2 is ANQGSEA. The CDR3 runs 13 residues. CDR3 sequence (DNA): TGCAGCGTCGACGGAAAGGGTGCGACTGAAGCTTTCTTT. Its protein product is CSVDGKGATEAFF.

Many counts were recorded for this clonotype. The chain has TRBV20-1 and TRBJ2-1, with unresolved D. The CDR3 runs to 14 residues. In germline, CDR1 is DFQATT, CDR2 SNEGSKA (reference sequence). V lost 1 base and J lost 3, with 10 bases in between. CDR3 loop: CSARGLKLYNEQFF. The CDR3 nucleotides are TGCAGTGCTAGAGGCTTAAAGCTCTACAATGAGCAGTTCTTC.

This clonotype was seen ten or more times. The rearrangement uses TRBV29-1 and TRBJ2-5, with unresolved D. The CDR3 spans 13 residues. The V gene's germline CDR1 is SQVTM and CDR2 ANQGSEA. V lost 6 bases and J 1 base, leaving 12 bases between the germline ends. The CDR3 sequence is CSVRMTVQETQYF. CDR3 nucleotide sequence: TGCAGCGTCCGGATGACGGTCCAAGAGACCCAGTACTTC.

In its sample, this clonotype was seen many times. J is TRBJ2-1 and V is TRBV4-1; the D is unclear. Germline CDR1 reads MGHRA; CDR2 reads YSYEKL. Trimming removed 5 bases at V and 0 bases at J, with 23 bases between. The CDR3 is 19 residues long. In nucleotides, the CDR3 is TGCGCCAGCAGCTCAGGTATTAGTACTATTGGCACCTCCTACAATGAGCAGTTCTTC. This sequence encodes CASSSGISTIGTSYNEQFF.

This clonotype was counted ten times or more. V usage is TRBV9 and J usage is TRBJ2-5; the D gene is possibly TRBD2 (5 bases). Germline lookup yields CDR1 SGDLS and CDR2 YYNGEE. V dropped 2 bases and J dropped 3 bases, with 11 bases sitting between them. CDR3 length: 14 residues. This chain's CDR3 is CASSVSVSKETQYF. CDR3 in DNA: TGTGCCAGCAGCGTTAGCGTCAGTAAAGAGACCCAGTACTTC.